This T cell receptor beta chain was profiled in a study of monozygotic twins with inflammatory bowel disease. Overall study results and limits: Twins with IBD were found to have lower TCRbeta diversity (inverse Simpson) than healthy co-twins.

TCRdb reanalyzed the 5' RACE reads and collapses them to one entry per CDR3 protein, without DNA. Its clone listing holds about 450,000 distinct CDR3 sequences. A word on this clonotype: Its antigen is not identified.

No T cells were sorted before total RNA was taken from whole blood. The CDR3 extends over 16 amino acids. CDR1 and CDR2 (germline): MNHNS, SASEGT. The rearrangement links TRBV6-1 to TRBJ2-7; TCRdb names TRBD1, which stays unverified in the absence of DNA. Sequencing used blood. This receptor was obtained from a human donor with ulcerative colitis or Crohn's disease, or a healthy co-twin of an affected twin (not recorded which). The CDR3 reads CASSEGVGVSSYEQYF.